This T cell receptor beta chain was observed in a study of T cells in Graves' hyperthyroidism and ophthalmopathy. Findings and caveats of the study: Blood also carried most thyroid clonotypes expanded above 0.001.

V lost 4 bases to trimming and J lost 3 bases; unmatched junction nucleotides: 6. This CDR3 has 14 amino acids. CDR1 is SGDLS, CDR2 YYNGEE, per germline. This clonotype was picked up a small number of times. Its antigen is as yet unknown. It was RNA transcripts that yielded the amplified TCR beta CDR3 regions. Carried out on the TCR CDR3, a first-round RT-PCR used the HTBI primer set. TCRdb re-derived calls from the multiplex PCR reads in MiXCR, one entry per CDR3 protein. The table records more than 450,000 distinct CDR3 sequences, 20% of them present only once. The sequence was obtained from a man in his forties with Graves' ophthalmopathy. This chain uses TRBV9 with TRBJ2-7, with 8 bases identical to TRBD2. Sequenced input: blood. The chain's CDR3 is CASSPGGGLYEQYF. The CDR3 DNA is TGTGCCAGCAGCCCGGGGGGGGGTCTCTACGAGCAGTACTTC.